This TCR beta chain derives from a study of regulatory T cells in long-lasting Graves disease. The sample's time point: persistent/refractory GD, antithyroid drugs over 5 years with positive TRAb. From PBMCs, RNA was extracted and then used to make the TCR library. The CDR3 extends over 15 amino acids. Germline loops: CDR1 DFQATT, CDR2 SNEGSKA (reference sequence). J was trimmed by 4 bases and V by 0 bases; bases with no gene match: 4. Assembly of TCR beta libraries relied on iRepertoire HTBI primers together with Arm-PCR of CDR3 regions. In TCRdb, the multiplex PCR reads were re-called with MiXCR into one record per CDR3 protein. The sample has fewer than 450,000 distinct CDR3 sequences; 23% are singletons. Only a few counts were recorded for this clonotype.

Sample: peripheral blood mononuclear cells (PBMCs), taken when the disease was refractory, from a patient treated with antithyroid drugs. The rearrangement links TRBV20-1 to TRBJ2-2, with 8 bases that match TRBD1. This receptor was obtained from a female donor with Graves disease. The CDR3 region is CSARDARGLTGELFF. The DNA of the CDR3 is TGCAGTGCTAGAGATGCCAGGGGGCTCACCGGGGAGCTGTTTTTT.